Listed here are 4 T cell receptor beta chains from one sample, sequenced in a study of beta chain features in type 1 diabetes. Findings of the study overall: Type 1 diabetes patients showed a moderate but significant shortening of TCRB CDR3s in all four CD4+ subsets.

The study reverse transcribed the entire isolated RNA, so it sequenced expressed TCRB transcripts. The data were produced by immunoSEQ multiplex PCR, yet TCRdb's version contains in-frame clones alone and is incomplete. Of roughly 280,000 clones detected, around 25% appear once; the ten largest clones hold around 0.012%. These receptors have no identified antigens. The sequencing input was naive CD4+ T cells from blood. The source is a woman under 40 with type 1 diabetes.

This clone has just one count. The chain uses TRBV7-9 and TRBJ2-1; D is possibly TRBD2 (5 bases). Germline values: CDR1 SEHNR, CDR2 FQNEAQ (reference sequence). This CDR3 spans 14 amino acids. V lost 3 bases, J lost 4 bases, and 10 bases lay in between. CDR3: CASSFDYHYNEQFF. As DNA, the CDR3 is TGTGCCAGCAGCTTTGACTACCATTACAATGAGCAGTTCTTC.

CDR3 bases: TGTGCCAGCCATTCCCTTAGCGGCACAGATACGCAGTATTTT. Translation gives CASHSLSGTDTQYF. J is TRBJ2-3 and V is TRBV5-4; D perhaps matches TRBD2 (5 bases). CDR3 length equals 14 residues. Per germline, CDR1 SGHNT and CDR2 YYREEE (reference sequence). The V end lost 7 bases, the J end lost 1 base, and 13 bases lay between the germline ends.

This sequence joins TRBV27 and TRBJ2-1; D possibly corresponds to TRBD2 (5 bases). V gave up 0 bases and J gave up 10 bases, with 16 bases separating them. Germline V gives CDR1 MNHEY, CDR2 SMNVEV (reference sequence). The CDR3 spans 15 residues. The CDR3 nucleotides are TGTGCCAGCAGTTTATCGGACTCCCTTCTCGGGGAGCAGTTCTTC. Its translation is CASSLSDSLLGEQFF.

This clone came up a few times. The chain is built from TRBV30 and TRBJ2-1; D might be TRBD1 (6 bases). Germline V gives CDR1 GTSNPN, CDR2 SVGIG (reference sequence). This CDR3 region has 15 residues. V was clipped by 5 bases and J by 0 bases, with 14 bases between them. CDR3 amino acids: CAWGGWRSSYNEQFF. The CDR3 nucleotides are TGTGCCTGGGGGGGCTGGCGGAGCTCCTACAATGAGCAGTTCTTC.